This T cell receptor beta chain was documented in a study of blood T cells in healthy people across ages. This clonotype was counted ten times or more. V dropped 8 bases and J dropped 0 bases, with 12 bases sitting between them. The V gene's germline CDR1 is SGHRS and CDR2 YFSETQ. CDR3 length equals 14 residues. The second PCR ran roughly 6 to 11 cycles with a sample-barcoded 5' primer and J-beta primers. TCRdb re-called the 5' RACE reads with MiXCR, one entry per CDR3 protein. Among over 500,000 distinct CDR3 sequences listed, about 50% were seen once. V and J are TRBV5-1 and TRBJ2-1; D is possibly TRBD2 (5 bases). The TCR was taken from a woman of 80 years or more in good health. What was sequenced was blood. The CDR3 sequence: CASTDSPSYNEQFF. The CDR3 region has the DNA TGCGCCAGTACGGACTCCCCCTCCTACAATGAGCAGTTCTTC.